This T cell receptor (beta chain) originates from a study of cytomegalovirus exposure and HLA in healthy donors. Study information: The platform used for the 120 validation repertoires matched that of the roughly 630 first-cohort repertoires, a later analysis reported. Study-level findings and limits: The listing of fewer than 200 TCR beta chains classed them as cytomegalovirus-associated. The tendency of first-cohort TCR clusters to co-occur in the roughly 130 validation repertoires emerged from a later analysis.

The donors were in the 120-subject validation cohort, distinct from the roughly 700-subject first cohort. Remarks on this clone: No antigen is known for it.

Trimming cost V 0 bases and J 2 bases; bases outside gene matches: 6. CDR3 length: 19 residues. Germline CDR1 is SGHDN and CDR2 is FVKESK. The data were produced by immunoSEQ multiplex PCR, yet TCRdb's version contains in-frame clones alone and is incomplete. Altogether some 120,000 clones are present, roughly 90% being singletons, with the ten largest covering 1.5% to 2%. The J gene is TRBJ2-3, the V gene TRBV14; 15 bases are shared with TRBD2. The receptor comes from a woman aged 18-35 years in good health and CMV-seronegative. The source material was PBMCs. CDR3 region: CASSQEGLAGGGYTDTQYF. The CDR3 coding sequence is TGTGCCAGCAGCCAAGAGGGACTAGCGGGGGGCGGATACACAGATACGCAGTATTTT.